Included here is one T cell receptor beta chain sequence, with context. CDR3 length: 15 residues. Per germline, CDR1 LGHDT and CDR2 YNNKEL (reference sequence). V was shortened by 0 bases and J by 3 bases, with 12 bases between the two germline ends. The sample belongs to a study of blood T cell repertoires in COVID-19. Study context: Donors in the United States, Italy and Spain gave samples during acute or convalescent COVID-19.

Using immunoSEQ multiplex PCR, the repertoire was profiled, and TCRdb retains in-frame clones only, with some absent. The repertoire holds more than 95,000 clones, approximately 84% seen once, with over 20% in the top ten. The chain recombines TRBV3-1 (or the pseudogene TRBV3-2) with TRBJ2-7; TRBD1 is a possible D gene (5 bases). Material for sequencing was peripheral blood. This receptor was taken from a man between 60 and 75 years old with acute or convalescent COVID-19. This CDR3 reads CASSQEGIGHYEQYF. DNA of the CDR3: TGTGCCAGCAGCCAAGAGGGTATAGGACACTACGAGCAGTACTTC.